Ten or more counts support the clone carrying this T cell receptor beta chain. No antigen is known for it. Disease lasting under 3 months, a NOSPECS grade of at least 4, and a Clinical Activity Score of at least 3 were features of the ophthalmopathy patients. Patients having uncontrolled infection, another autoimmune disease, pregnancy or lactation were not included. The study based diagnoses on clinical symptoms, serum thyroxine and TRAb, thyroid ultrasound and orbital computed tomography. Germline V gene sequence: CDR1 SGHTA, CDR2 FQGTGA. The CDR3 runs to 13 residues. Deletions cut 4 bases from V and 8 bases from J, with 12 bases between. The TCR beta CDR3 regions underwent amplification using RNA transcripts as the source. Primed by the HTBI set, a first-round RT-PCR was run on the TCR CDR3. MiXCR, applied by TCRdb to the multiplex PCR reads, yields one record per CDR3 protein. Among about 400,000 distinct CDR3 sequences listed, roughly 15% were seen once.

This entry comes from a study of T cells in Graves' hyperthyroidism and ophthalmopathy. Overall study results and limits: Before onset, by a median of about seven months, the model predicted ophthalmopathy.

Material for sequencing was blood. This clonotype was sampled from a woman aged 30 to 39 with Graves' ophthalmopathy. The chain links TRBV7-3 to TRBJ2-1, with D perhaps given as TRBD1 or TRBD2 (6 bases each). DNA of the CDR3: TGTGCCAGCAGCTCCTTAAGGGGGGATGAGCAGTTCTTC. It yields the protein CASSSLRGDEQFF.